These T cell receptor beta chains were read from a single sample in a study of PD-1 blockade in classical Hodgkin lymphoma. Clones were sequenced by immunoSEQ multiplex PCR, and TCRdb holds only the in-frame ones, with some missing. The table shows around 9,700 clones, with roughly 80% occurring only once. Specimen: peripheral blood mononuclear cells (PBMCs), collected before the fourth cycle of nivolumab. The receptors were sampled from a human donor with classical Hodgkin lymphoma. The CDR3 runs from the conserved cysteine through the conserved F or W. The order of the fields is clone size, V gene, J gene, D gene, CDR3 protein, CDR3 DNA. D genes are given only for firm matches. Only some rows state a clone size, as once, few, many or a class for expanded clones.

>-|TRBV7-9|TRBJ2-7|TRBD1
CASSFGQGGTYEQYF
TGTGCCAGCAGCTTTGGACAGGGGGGGACCTACGAGCAGTACTTC
>-|TRBV27|TRBJ1-5|-
CASSLRQNNQPQHF
TGTGCCAGCAGTTTAAGACAGAACAATCAGCCCCAGCATTTT
>few|TRBV16|TRBJ2-3|-
CASSQITTTDTQYF
TGTGCCAGCAGCCAAATCACAACCACAGATACGCAGTATTTT
>-|TRBV5-6|TRBJ2-2|-
CASSFGPNTGELFF
TGTGCCAGCAGTTTCGGCCCTAACACCGGGGAGCTGTTTTTT
>-|TRBV5-5|TRBJ1-1|-
CASSFTGNTEAFF
TGTGCCAGCAGCTTCACAGGTAACACTGAAGCTTTCTTT
>-|TRBV11-2|TRBJ1-5|TRBD1
CASSLQGENQPQHF
TGTGCCAGCAGCTTACAGGGGGAAAATCAGCCCCAGCATTTT
>-|TRBV5-1|TRBJ2-3|TRBD2
CASSPGGLAGVPRYF
TGCGCCAGCAGCCCGGGGGGGCTAGCGGGGGTGCCGCGGTATTTT
>-|TRBV5-1|TRBJ1-2|-
CASSLGAGWGANYGYTF
TGCGCCAGCAGCTTGGGTGCAGGGTGGGGAGCTAACTATGGCTACACCTTC
>-|TRBV14|TRBJ1-3|-
CASSLSGIRNTIYF
TGTGCCAGCAGCCTTTCAGGGATTCGGAACACCATATATTTT
>-|TRBV6-1|TRBJ2-7|TRBD1
CASQQGYEQYF
TGTGCCAGCCAACAGGGGTACGAGCAGTACTTC
>-|TRBV6-5|TRBJ1-1|-
CASSYSWGLAEAFF
TGTGCCAGCAGTTACTCATGGGGGTTGGCTGAAGCTTTCTTT
>once|TRBV18|TRBJ1-4|-
CASSPTETNEKLFF
TGTGCCAGCTCACCAACGGAGACTAATGAAAAACTGTTTTTT
>few|TRBV7-9|TRBJ2-5|-
CSGGQETQYF
TGCTCCGGGGGACAAGAGACCCAGTACTTC
>-|TRBV5-1|TRBJ2-7|TRBD2
CASSWTGTSGNEQYF
TGCGCCAGCAGCTGGACCGGGACTAGCGGGAACGAGCAGTACTTC
>-|TRBV6-1|TRBJ1-1|-
CASTWGAVMNTEAFF
TGTGCCAGCACGTGGGGGGCGGTAATGAACACTGAAGCTTTCTTT
>-|TRBV27|TRBJ2-3|TRBD1
CASSLVTHRGTNTDTQYF
TGTGCCAGCAGTTTAGTCACACACAGGGGAACCAACACAGATACGCAGTATTTT
>-|TRBV11-2|TRBJ2-2|TRBD2
CASSLGTTNTGELFF
TGTGCCAGCAGCCTCGGGACTACTAACACCGGGGAGCTGTTTTTT